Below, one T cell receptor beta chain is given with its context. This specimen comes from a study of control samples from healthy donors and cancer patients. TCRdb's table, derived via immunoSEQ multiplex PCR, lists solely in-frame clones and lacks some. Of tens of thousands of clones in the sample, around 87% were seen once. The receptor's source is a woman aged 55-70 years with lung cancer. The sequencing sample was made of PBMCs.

The CDR3 protein is CASSILTGDKGEQFF. CDR3 bases: TGTGCCAGTAGTATTTTGACAGGGGACAAGGGAGAGCAGTTCTTC. The rearrangement links TRBV19 to TRBJ2-1; 8 positions agree with TRBD1. Germline assignment: CDR1 LNHDA and CDR2 SQIVND (reference sequence). The V gene end was trimmed by 3 bases and the J gene end by 10 bases; junction bases not matched to a gene: 11. The CDR3 extends over 15 amino acids.